The following is a T cell receptor (beta chain) sequence with its context. Its antigen is not known. The sample comes from a study of T cells in Graves' hyperthyroidism and ophthalmopathy. Study-wide points: Blood also carried most thyroid clonotypes expanded above 0.001.

V lost 3 bases and J lost 2, with 14 bases in between. The germline V gene has CDR1 MDHEN and CDR2 SYDVKM. This CDR3 comprises 15 residues. Amplification of TCR beta CDR3 regions was performed using RNA transcripts as template. Using the HTBI primer set, a first-round RT-PCR was run on the TCR CDR3. TCRdb called the multiplex PCR reads again in MiXCR, with one record for every CDR3 protein. This sample has roughly 710,000 distinct CDR3 sequences, with approximately 40% found just once. Lactation, pregnancy, other autoimmune disease or uncontrolled infection led to exclusion of patients. This chain connects TRBV28 to TRBJ2-7; D may be TRBD1 (5 bases). The sequencing sample was made of blood. This TCR came from a woman between 40 and 50 years old with Graves' hyperthyroidism. CDR3 protein: CASSFHPGQPYEQYF. In DNA, the CDR3 is TGTGCCAGCAGTTTTCACCCAGGGCAGCCCTACGAGCAGTACTTC. Based on the CDR3 plus reference TRBV28 and TRBJ2-7, the full variable domain is DVKVTQSSRYLVKRTGEKVFLECVQDMDHENMFWYRQDPGLGLRLIYFSYDVKMKEKGDIPEGYSVSREKKERFSLILESASTNQTSMYLCASSFHPGQPYEQYFGPGTRLTVT.